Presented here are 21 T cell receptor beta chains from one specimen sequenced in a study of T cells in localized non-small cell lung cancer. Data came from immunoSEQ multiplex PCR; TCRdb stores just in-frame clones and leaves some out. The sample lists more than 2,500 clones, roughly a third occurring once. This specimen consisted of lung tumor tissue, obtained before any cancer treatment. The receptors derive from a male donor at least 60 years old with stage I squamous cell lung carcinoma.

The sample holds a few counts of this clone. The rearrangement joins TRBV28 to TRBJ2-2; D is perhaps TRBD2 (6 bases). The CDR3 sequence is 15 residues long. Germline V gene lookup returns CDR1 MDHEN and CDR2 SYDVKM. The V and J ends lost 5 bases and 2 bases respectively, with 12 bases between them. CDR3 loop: CASSPGTLNTGELFF. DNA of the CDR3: TGTGCCAGCAGTCCCGGGACTCTTAACACCGGGGAGCTGTTTTTT.

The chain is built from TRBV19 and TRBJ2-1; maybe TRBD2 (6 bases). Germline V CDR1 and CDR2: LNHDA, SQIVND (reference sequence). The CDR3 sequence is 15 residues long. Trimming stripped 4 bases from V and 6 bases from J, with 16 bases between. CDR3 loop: CASSTGVLRVNEQFF. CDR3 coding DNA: TGTGCCAGTAGTACGGGGGTACTGAGGGTCAATGAGCAGTTCTTC.

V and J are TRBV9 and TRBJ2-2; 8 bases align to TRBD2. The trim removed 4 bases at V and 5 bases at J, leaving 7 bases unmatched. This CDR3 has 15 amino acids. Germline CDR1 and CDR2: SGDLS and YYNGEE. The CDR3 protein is CASSPEASGTGELFF. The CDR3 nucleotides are TGTGCCAGCAGCCCAGAGGCTAGCGGGACCGGGGAGCTGTTTTTT.

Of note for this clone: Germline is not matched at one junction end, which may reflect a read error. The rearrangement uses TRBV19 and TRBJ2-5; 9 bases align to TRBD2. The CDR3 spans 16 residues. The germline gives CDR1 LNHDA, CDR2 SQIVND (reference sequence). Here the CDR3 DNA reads TGTACCAGTAGTAATATCGGTAGCGGGAGTTCCGAGACCCAGTACTTC. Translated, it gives CTSSNIGSGSSETQYF.

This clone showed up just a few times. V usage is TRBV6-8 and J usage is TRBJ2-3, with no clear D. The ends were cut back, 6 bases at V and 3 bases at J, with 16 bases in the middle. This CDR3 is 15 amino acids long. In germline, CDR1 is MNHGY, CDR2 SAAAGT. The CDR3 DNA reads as TGTGCCAGCAGCCCCGGTCCTCAGAAGACAGATACGCAGTATTTT. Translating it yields CASSPGPQKTDTQYF.

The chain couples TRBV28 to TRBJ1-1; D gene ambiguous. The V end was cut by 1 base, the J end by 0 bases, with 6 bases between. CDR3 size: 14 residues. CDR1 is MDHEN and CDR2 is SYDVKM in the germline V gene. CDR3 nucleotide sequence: TGTGCCAGCAGTTTATACCTCATGAACACTGAAGCTTTCTTT. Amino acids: CASSLYLMNTEAFF.

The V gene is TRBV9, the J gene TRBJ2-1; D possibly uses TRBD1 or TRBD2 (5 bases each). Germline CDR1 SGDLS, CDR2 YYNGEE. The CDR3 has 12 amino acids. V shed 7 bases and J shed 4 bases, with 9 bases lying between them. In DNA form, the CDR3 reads TGTGCCAGCCGGGACGGATACAATGAGCAGTTCTTC. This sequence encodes CASRDGYNEQFF.

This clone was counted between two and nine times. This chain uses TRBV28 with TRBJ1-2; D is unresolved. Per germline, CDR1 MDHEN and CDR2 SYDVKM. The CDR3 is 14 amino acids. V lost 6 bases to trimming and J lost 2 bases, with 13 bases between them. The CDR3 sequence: CASSRPGVNYGYTF. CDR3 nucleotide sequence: TGTGCCAGCAGCCGCCCCGGGGTAAACTATGGCTACACCTTC.

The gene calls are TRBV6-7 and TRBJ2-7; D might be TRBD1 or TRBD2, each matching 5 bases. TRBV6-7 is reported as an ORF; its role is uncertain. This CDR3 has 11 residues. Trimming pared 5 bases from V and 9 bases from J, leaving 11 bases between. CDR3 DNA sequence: TGTGCCAGCAGTCCCCGGGACGGGCAGTACTTC. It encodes CASSPRDGQYF.

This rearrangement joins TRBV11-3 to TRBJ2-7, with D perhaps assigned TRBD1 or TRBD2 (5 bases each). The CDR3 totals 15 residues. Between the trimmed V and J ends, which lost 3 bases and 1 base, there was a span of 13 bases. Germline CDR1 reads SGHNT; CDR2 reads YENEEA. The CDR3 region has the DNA TGTGCCAGCAGCTTGGGTTGGGGGACGTCCTACGAGCAGTACTTC. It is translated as CASSLGWGTSYEQYF.

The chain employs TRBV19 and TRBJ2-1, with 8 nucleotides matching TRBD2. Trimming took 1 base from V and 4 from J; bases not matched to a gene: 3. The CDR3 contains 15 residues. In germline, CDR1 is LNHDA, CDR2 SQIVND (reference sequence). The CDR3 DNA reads TGTGCCAGTAGTATAGGTAGCGGGGAATACAATGAGCAGTTCTTC. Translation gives CASSIGSGEYNEQFF. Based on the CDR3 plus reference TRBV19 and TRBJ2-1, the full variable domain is DGGITQSPKYLFRKEGQNVTLSCEQNLNHDAMYWYRQDPGQGLRLIYYSQIVNDFQKGDIAEGYSVSREKKESFPLTVTSAQKNPTAFYLCASSIGSGEYNEQFFGPGTRLTVL.

CDR3 nucleotide sequence: TGTGCCAGCATTCGAGGAGCAGTCGGAGGCTACACCTTC. It specifies CASIRGAVGGYTF. The chain joins TRBV2 to TRBJ1-2, with D unclear. This CDR3 region has 13 residues. V was shortened by 7 bases and J by 8 bases, with 17 bases between the two germline ends. Germline CDR1 SNHLY, CDR2 FYNNEI.

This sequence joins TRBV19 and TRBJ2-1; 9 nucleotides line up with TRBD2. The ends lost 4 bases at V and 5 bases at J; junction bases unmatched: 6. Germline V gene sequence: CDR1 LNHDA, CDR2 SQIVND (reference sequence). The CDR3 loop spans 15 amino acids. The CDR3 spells CASSSRRGGNNEQFF. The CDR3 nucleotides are TGTGCCAGTAGTAGTAGGCGGGGGGGGAACAATGAGCAGTTCTTC.

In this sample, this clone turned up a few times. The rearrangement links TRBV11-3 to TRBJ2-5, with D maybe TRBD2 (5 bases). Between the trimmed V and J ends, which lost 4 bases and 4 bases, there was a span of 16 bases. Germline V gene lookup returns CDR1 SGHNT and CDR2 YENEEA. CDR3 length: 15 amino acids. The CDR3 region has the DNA TGTGCCAGCAGCTCCCGGTCTCAAGCGGCAGAGACCCAGTACTTC. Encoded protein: CASSSRSQAAETQYF.

This chain's CDR3 is CASSPRDRGRAEAFF. CDR3 sequence (DNA): TGTGCCAGCTCACCCCGGGACAGGGGAAGGGCTGAAGCTTTCTTT. V gene TRBV18 combines with J gene TRBJ1-1, with 10 positions matching TRBD1. CDR3 length: 15 amino acids. V was pared by 3 bases and J by 6 bases, with 7 bases of the junction left unmatched. Germline CDR1 and CDR2: KGHSH and LQKENI.

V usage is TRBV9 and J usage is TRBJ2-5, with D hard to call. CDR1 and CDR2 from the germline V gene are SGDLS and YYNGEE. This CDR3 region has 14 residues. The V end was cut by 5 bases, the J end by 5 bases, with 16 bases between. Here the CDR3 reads CASSLVSLSETQYF. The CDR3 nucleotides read TGTGCCAGCAGTCTCGTCTCCCTCTCTGAGACCCAGTACTTC.

CDR3 nucleotide sequence: TGTGCCAGCTCCGAAAGGGCGAACACTGAAGCTTTCTTT. It encodes CASSERANTEAFF. This chain uses TRBV19 with TRBJ1-1; no firm D call. With 9 bases removed from V and 1 base from J, the gap between germline ends came to 12 bases. This CDR3 comprises 13 residues. CDR1 and CDR2 from the germline V gene are LNHDA and SQIVND (reference sequence).

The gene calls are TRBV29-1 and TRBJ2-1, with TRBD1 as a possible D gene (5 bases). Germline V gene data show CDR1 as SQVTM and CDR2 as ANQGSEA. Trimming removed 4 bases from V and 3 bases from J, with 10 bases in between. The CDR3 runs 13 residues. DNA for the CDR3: TGCAGCGTTGTCGGTCAGGGCTACAATGAGCAGTTCTTC. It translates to CSVVGQGYNEQFF.

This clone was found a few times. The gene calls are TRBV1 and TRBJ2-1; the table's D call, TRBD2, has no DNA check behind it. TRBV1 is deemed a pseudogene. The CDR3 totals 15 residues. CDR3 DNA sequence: TGCGCCAGCAGCCAGGCAGGACTGTCCTACAATGAGCAGTTCTTC. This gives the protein CASSQAGLSYNEQFF.

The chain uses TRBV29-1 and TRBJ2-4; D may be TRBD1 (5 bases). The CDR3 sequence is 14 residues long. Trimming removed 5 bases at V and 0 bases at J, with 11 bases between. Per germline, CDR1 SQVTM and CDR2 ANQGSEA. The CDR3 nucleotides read TGCAGCGTTCGACAGAGATTAGCCAAAAACATTCAGTACTTC. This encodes CSVRQRLAKNIQYF.

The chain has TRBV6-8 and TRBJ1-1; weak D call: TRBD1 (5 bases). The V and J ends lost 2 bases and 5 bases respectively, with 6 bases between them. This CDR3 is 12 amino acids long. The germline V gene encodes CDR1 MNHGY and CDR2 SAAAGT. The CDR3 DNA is TGTGCCAGCAGTTACGGGGGTACTGAAGCTTTCTTT. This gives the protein CASSYGGTEAFF.